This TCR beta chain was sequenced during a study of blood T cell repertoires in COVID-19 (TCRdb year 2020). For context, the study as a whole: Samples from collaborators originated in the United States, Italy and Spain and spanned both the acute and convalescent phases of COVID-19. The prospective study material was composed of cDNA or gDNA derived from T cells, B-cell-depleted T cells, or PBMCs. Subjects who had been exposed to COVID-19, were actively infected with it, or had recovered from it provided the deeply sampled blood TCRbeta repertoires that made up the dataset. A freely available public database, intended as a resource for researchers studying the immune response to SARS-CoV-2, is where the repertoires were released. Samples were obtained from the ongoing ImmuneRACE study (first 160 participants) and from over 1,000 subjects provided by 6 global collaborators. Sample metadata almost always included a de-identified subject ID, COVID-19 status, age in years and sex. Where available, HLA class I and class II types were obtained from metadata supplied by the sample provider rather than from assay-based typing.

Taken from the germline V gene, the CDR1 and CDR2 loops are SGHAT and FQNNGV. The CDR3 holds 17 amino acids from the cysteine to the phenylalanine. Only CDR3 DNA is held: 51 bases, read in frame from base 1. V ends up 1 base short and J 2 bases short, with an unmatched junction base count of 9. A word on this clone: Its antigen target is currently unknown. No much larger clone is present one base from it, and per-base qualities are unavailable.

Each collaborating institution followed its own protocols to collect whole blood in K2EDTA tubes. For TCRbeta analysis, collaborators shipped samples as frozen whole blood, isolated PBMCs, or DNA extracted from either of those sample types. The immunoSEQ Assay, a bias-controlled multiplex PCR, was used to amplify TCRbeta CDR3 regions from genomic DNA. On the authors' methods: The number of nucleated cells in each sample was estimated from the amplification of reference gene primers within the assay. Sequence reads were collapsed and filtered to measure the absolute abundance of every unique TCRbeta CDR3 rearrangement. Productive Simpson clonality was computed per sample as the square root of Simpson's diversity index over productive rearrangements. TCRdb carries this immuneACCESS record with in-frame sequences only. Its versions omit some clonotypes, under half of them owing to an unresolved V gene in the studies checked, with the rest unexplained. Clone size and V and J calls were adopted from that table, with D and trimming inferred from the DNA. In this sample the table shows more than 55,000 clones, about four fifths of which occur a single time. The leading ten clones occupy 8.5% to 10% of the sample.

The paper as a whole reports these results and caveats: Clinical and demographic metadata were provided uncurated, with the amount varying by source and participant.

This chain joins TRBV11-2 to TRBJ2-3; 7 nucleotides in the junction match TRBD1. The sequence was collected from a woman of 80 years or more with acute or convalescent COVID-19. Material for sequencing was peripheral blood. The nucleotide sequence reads TGTGCCAGCAGCTTAGGGTTTTTGGGACAGAACACAGATACGCAGTATTTT. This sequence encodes CASSLGFLGQNTDTQYF.